A single sample is the source of the 3 T cell receptor beta chains below, sequenced in a study of CD8 T cells in Susac syndrome (dated by TCRdb to the late 2010s). The library was built by means of the immunoSEQ multiplex PCR assay. RNA was extracted using the RNeasy kit, and about 0.45 to 1 ug of the RNA was reverse transcribed with random hexamers. TCRdb cleaned the public reads at Q25 with fastp, built clones with MiXCR and kept in-frame beta chains. Rows matching on CDR3 protein sequence are summarized as one entry with the most common DNA and genes. The sample records about 300,000 distinct CDR3 sequences, approximately 85% of which are singletons. 0.2% to 0.25% of the sample is taken by the ten largest. The material sequenced was CD8+ T cells from PBMCs. The receptors originated from a human donor with multiple sclerosis.

The chain's CDR3 is CASSRHDRGEAFF. The CDR3 DNA follows: TGTGCCAGCAGTAGGCACGACAGGGGCGAAGCTTTCTTT. The V gene is TRBV25-1, the J gene TRBJ1-1; 8 bases are shared with TRBD1. CDR1 is MGHDK, CDR2 SYGVNS, per germline. V lost 5 bases, J lost 8 bases, and 7 bases stayed unmatched. There are 13 residues in the CDR3.

The V gene is TRBV27, the J gene TRBJ2-1; 7 positions match TRBD2. The trim removed 1 base at V and 2 bases at J, leaving 5 bases unmatched. Germline lookup yields CDR1 MNHEY and CDR2 SMNVEV (reference sequence). This CDR3 is built from 16 residues. The CDR3 region is CASSLWLAETYNEQFF. CDR3 coding DNA: TGTGCCAGCAGTTTATGGCTAGCGGAGACCTACAATGAGCAGTTCTTC.

J is TRBJ2-5 and V is TRBV6-2 or TRBV6-3, with D perhaps matching TRBD2 (6 bases). The CDR3 sequence is 18 residues long. The germline gives CDR1 MNHEY, CDR2 SVGEGT. The V end was cut by 7 bases, the J end by 5 bases, with 29 bases between. The CDR3 DNA reads as TGTGCCAGCAACTATTGTTGTGGAGGACTATTTTTTTCGGAGACCCAGTACTTC. Amino acids: CASNYCCGGLFFSETQYF.